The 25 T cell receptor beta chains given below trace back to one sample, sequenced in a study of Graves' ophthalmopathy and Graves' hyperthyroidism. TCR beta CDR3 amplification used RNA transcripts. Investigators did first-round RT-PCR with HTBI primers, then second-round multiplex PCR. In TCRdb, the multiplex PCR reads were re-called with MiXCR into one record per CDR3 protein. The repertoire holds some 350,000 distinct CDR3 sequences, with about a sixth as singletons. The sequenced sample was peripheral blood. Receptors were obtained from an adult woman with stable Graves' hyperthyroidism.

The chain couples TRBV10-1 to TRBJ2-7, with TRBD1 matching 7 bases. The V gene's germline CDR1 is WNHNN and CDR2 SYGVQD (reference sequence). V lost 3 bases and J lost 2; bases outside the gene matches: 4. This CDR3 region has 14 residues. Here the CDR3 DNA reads TGCGCCAGCAGTGACCCCGGGACAGCCTACGAGCAGTACTTC. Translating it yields CASSDPGTAYEQYF.

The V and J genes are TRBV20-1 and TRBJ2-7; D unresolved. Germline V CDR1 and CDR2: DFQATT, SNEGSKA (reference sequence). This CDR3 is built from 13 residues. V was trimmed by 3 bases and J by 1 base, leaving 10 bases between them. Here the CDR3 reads CSARKWASYEQYF. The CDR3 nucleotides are TGCAGTGCTAGGAAATGGGCGTCCTACGAGCAGTACTTC.

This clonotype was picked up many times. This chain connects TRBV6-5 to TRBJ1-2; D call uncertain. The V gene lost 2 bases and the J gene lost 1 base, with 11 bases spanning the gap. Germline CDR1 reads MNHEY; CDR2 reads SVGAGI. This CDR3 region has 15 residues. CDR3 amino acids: CASSYVGRINYGYTF. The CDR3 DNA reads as TGTGCCAGCAGTTACGTCGGCAGAATTAACTATGGCTACACCTTC.

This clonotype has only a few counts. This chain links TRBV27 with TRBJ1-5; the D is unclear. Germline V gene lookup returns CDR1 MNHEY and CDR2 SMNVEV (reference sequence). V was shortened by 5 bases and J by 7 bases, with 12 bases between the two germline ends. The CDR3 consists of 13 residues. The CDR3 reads CASSPQHPQPQHF. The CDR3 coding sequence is TGTGCCAGCAGTCCTCAACATCCCCAGCCCCAGCATTTT.

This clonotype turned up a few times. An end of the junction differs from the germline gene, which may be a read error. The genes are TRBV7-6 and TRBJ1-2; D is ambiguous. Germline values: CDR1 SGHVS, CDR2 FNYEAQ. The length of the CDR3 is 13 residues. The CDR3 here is CASSLWVNYGYAF. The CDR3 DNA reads TGTGCCAGCAGCTTGTGGGTCAACTATGGCTACGCCTTC.

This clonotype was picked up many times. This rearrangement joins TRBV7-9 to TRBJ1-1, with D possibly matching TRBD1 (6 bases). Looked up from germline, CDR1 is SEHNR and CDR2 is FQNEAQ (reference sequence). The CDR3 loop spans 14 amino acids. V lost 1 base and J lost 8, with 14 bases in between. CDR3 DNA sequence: TGTGCCAGCAGCTTAGGGGGGCCTACCTCGGAAGCTTTCTTT. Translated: CASSLGGPTSEAFF.

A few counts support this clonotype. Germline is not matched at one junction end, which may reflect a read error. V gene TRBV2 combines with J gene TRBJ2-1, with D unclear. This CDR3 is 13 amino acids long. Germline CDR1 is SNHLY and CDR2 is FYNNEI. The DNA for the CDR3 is TGTGCCAGCACTGAAGATCGGAACAATGAGCAGTTCTTC. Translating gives CASTEDRNNEQFF. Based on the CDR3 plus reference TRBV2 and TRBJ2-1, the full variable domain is EPEVTQTPSHQVTQMGQEVILRCVPISNHLYFYWYRQILGQKVEFLVSFYNNEISEKSEIFDDQFSVERPDGSNFTLKIRSTKLEDSAMYFCASTEDRNNEQFFGPGTRLTVL.

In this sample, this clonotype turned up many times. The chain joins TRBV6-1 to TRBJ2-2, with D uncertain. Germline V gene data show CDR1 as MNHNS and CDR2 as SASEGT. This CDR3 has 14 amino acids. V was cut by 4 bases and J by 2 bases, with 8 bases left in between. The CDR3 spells CASSVSHNTGELFF. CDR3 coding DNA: TGTGCCAGCAGTGTATCCCATAACACCGGGGAGCTGTTTTTT.

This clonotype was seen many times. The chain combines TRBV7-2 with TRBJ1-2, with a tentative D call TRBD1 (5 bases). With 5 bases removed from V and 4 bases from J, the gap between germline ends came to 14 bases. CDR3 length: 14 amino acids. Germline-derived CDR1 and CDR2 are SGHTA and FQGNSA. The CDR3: CASSPSRASYGYTF. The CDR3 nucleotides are TGTGCCAGCAGCCCCTCCAGGGCGAGCTATGGCTACACCTTC.

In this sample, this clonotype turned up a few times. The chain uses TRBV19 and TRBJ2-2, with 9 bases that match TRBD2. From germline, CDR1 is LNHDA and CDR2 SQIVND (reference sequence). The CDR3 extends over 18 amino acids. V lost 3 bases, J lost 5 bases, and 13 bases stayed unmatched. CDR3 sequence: CASSMGGGAGGRTGELFF. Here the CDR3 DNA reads TGTGCCAGTAGTATGGGAGGAGGAGCGGGAGGCCGTACCGGGGAGCTGTTTTTT.

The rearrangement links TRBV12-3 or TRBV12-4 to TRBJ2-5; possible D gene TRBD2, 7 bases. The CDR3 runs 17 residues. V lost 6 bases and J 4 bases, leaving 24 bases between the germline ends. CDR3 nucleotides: TGTGCCAGCAGCCCAAGGGCGACAAGAGGGGGGGGAGAGACCCAGTACTTC. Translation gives CASSPRATRGGGETQYF.

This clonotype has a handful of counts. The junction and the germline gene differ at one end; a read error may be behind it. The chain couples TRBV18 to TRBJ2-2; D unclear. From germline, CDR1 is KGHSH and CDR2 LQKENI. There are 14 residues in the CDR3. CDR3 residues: CASSPAANTGELFF. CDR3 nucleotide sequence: TGTGCTAGCTCACCGGCCGCGAACACCGGGGAGCTGTTTTTT.

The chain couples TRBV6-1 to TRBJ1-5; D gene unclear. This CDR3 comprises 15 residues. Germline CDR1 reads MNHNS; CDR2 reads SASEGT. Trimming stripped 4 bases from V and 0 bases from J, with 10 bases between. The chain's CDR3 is CASSADWGSNQPQHF. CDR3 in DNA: TGTGCCAGCAGTGCTGACTGGGGTAGCAATCAGCCCCAGCATTTT.

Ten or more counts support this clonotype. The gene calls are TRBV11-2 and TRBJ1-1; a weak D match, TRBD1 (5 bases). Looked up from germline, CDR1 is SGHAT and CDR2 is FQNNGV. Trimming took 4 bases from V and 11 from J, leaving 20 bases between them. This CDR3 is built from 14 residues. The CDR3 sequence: CASSSRDYRRDAFF. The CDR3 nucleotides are TGTGCCAGCAGCTCCCGGGACTATCGAAGGGATGCTTTCTTT.

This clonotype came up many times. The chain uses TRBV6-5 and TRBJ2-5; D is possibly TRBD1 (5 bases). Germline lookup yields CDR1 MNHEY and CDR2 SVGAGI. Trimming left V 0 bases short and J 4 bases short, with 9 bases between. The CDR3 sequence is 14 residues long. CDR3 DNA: TGTGCCAGCAGTTACTCGATGCAGGGAGAGACCCAGTACTTC. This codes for CASSYSMQGETQYF.

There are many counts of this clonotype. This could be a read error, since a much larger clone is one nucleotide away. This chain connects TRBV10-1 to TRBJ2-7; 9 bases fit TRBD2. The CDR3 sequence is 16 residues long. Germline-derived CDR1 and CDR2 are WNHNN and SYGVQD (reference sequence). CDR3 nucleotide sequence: TGCGCCAGCAGTGACTTGGGGACTAGCCCCTACTACGAGCAGCACTTC. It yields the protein CASSDLGTSPYYEQHF.

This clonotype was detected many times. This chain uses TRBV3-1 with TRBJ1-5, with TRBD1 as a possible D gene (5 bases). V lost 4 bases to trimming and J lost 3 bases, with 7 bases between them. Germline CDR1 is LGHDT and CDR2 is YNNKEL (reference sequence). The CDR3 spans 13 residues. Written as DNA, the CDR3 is TGTGCCAGCAGCCGGGGCCTCAATCAGCCCCAGCATTTT. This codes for CASSRGLNQPQHF.

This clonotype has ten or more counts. The CDR3 protein is CASNIQGQETQYF. The CDR3 DNA sequence: TGTGCCAGCAACATACAGGGGCAAGAGACCCAGTACTTC. The V call is TRBV12-3 or TRBV12-4, the J call TRBJ2-5, with 7 bases that match TRBD1. The CDR3 consists of 13 residues. J lost 2 bases, V lost 7 bases, and 4 bases had no gene match.

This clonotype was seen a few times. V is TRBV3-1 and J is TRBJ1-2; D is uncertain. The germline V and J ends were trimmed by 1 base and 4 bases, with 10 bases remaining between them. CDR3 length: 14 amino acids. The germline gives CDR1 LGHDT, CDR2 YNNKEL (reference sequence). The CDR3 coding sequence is TGTGCCAGCAGCCAAGCGGGCAGGTTCTATGGCTACACCTTC. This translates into CASSQAGRFYGYTF. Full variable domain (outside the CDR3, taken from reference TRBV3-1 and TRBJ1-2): DTAVSQTPKYLVTQMGNDKSIKCEQNLGHDTMYWYKQDSKKFLKIMFSYNNKELIINETVPNRFSPKSPDKAHLNLHINSLELGDSAVYFCASSQAGRFYGYTFGSGTRLTVV.

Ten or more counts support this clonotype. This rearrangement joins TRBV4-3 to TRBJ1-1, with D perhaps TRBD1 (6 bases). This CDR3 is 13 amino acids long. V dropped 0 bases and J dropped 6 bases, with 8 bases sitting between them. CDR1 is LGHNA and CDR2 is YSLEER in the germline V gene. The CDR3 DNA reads TGCGCCAGCAGCCAAGATCGGACAGCTGAAGCTTTCTTT. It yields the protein CASSQDRTAEAFF.

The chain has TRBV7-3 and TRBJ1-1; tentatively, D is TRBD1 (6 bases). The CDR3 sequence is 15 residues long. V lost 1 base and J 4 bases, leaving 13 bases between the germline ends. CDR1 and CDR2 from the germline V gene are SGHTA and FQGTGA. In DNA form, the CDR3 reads TGTGCCAGCAGCTTAATTGCAGGGGAAGGCACTGAAGCTTTCTTT. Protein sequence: CASSLIAGEGTEAFF.

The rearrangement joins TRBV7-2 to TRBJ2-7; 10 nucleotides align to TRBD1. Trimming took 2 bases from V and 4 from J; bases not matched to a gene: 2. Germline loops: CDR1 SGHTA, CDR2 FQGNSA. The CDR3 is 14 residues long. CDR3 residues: CASSLPGQGYEQYF. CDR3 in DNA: TGTGCCAGCAGCTTACCGGGACAGGGGTACGAGCAGTACTTC.

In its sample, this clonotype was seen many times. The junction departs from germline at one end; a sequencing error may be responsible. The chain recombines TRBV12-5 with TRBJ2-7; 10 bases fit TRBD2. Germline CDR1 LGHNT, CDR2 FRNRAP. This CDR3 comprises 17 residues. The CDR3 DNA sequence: TGTGCTGGTGGCCCCGTCCCACTAGCGGGATTTTACTACGAGCAGTACTTC. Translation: CAGGPVPLAGFYYEQYF. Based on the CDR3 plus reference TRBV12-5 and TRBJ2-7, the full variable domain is DARVTQTPRHKVTEMGQEVTMRCQPILGHNTVFWYRQTMMQGLELLAYFRNRAPLDDSGMPKDRFSAEMPDATLATLKIQPSEPRDSAVYFCAGGPVPLAGFYYEQYFGPGTRLTVT.

The DNA of the CDR3 is TGTGCCTGGAGTGCCCCTTACAAGGGTCGAGAGACCCAGTACTTC. It yields the protein CAWSAPYKGRETQYF. V and J are TRBV30 and TRBJ2-5; no firm D call. The length of the CDR3 is 15 residues. Germline loops: CDR1 GTSNPN, CDR2 SVGIG (reference sequence). The V end was cut by 1 base, the J end by 4 bases, with 16 bases between.

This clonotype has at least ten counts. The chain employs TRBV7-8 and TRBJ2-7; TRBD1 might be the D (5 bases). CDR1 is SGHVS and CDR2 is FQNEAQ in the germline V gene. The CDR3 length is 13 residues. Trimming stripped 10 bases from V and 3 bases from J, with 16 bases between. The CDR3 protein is CATSDKEDYEQYF. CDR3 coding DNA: TGTGCCACCTCGGACAAAGAGGACTACGAGCAGTACTTC.